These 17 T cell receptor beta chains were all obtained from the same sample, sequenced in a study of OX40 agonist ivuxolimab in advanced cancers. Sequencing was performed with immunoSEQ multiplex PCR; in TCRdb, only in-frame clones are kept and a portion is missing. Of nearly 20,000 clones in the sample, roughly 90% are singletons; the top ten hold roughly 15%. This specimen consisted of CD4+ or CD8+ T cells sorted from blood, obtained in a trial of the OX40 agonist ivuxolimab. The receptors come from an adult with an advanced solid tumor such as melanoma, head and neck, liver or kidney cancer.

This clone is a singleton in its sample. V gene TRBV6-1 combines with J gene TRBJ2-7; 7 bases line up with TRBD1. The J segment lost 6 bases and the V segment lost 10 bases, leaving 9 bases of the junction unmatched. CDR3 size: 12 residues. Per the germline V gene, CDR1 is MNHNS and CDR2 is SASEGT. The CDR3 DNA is TGTGCCACCCGACAGGGCATCTCCGAGCAGTACTTC. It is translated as CATRQGISEQYF.

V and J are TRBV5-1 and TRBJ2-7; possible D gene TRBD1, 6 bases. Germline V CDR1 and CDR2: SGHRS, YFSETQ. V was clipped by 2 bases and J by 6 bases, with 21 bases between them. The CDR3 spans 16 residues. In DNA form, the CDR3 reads TGCGCCAGCAGCTTAAACCGGGACACCTCATTTCGCGAGCAGTACTTC. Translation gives CASSLNRDTSFREQYF.

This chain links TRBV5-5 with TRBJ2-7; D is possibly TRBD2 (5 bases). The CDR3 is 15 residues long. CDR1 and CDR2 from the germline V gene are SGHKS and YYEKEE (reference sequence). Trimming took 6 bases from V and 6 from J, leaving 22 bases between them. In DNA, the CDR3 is TGTGCCAGCACCAAATCCTCTACGGGGATGGGCGAGCAGTACTTC. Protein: CASTKSSTGMGEQYF.

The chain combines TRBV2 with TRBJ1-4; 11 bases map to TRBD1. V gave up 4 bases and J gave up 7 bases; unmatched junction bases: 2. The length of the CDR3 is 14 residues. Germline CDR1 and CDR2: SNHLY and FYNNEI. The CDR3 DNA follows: TGTGCCAGCAGTGCCGGGACAGGGGGTGAAAAACTGTTTTTT. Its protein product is CASSAGTGGEKLFF.

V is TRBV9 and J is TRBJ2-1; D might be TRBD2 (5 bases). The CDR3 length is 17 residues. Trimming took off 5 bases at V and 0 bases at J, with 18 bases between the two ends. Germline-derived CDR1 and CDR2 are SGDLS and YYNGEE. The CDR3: CASSQRGAASSYNEQFF. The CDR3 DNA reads TGTGCCAGCAGTCAACGGGGAGCGGCAAGCTCCTACAATGAGCAGTTCTTC.

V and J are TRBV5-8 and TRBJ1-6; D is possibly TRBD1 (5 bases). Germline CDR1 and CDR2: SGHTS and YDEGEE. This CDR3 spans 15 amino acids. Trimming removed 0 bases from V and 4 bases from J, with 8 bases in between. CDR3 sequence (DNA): TGTGCCAGCAGCTTGGTGACAGCTTATAATTCACCCCTCCACTTT. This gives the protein CASSLVTAYNSPLHF. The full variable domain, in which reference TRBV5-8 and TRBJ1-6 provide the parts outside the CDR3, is EAGVTQSPTHLIKTRGQQATLRCSPISGHTSVYWYQQALGLGLQFLLWYDEGEERNRGNFPPRFSGRQFPNYSSELNVNALELEDSALYLCASSLVTAYNSPLHFGNGTRLTVT.

The CDR3, as DNA: TGTGCCAGCAGCAAAGCGCTTCCAGACCTAAGCTCCTACGAGCAGTACTTC. Its protein product is CASSKALPDLSSYEQYF. The rearrangement uses TRBV21-1 and TRBJ2-7. TRBV21-1 is designated a pseudogene. The CDR3 consists of 17 residues.

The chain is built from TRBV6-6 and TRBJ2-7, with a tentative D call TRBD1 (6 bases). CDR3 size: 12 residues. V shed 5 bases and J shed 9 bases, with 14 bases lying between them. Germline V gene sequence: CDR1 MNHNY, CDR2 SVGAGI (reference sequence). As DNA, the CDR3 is TGTGCCAGCAGTCCCGGACAGCAACGGCAGTACTTC. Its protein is CASSPGQQRQYF.

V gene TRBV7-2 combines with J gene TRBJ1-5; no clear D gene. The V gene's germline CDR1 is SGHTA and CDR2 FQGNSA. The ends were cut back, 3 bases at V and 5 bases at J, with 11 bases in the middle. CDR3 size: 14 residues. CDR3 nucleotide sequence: TGTGCCAGCAGCTTTTTAGGACCTGATCAGCCCCAGCATTTT. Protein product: CASSFLGPDQPQHF.

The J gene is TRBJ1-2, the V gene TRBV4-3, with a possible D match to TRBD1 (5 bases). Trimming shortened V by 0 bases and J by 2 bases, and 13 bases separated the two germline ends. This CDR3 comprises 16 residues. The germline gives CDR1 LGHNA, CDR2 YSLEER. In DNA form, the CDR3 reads TGCGCCAGCAGCCAAGATCTAGAGGGGAGGAACTATGGCTACACCTTC. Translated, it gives CASSQDLEGRNYGYTF.

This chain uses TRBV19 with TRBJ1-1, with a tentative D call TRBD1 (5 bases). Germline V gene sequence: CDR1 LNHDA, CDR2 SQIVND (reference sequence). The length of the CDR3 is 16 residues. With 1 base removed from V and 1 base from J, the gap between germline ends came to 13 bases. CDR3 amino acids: CASSIVLRGENTEAFF. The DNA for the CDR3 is TGTGCCAGTAGTATAGTACTCCGGGGGGAGAACACTGAAGCTTTCTTT. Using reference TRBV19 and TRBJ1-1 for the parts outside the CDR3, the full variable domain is DGGITQSPKYLFRKEGQNVTLSCEQNLNHDAMYWYRQDPGQGLRLIYYSQIVNDFQKGDIAEGYSVSREKKESFPLTVTSAQKNPTAFYLCASSIVLRGENTEAFFGQGTRLTVV.

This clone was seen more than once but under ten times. DNA for the CDR3: TGTGCCAGCAGCTTGACAGGGGAAAATTCACCCCTCCACTTT. It is translated as CASSLTGENSPLHF. This chain connects TRBV7-3 to TRBJ1-6; 8 positions agree with TRBD1. CDR1 SGHTA and CDR2 FQGTGA come from the germline V gene. This CDR3 region has 14 residues. J was trimmed by 7 bases and V by 3 bases; bases with no gene match: 2.

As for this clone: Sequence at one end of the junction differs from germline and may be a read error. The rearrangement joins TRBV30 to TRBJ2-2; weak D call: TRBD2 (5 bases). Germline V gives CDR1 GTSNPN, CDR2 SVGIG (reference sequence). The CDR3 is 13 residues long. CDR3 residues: CAWTPLEHRGAVF. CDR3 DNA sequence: TGTGCCTGGACCCCACTTGAACACCGGGGAGCTGTTTTT.

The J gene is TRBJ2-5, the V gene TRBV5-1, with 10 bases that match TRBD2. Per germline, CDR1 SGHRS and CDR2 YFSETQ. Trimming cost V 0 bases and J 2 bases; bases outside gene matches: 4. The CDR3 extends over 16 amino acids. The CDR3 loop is CASSLDPSGGQETQYF. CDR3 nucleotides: TGCGCCAGCAGCTTGGACCCTAGCGGGGGACAAGAGACCCAGTACTTC.

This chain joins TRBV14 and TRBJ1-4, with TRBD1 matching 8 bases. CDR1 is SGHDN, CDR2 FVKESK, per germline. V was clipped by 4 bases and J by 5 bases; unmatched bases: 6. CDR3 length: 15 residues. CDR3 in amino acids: CASSPYRGLNEKLFF. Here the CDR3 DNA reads TGTGCCAGCAGCCCCTACAGGGGGTTGAATGAAAAACTGTTTTTT.

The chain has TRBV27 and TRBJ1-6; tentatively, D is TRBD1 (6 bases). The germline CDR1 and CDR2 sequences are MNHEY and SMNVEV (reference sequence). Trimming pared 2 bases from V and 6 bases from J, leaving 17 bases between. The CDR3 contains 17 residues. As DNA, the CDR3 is TGTGCCAGCAGTTTACTCTTACAGACAGGTCTTAATTCACCCCTCCACTTT. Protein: CASSLLLQTGLNSPLHF.

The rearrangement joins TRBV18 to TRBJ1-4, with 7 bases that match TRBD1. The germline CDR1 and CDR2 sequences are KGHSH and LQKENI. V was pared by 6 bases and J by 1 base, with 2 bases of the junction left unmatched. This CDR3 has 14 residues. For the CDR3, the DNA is TGTGCCAGCTCCCGACAGGGAACTAATGAAAAACTGTTTTTT. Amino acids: CASSRQGTNEKLFF. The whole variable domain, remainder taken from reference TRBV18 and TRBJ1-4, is NAGVMQNPRHLVRRRGQEARLRCSPMKGHSHVYWYRQLPEEGLKFMVYLQKENIIDESGMPKERFSAEFPKEGPSILRIQQVVRGDSAAYFCASSRQGTNEKLFFGSGTQLSVL.